What follows is one T cell receptor beta chain and its context. Its specificity is unknown. The source of the sample is a study of blood T cells in healthy people across ages. Study as a whole: T cells yielded about one barcoded beta molecule per two cells through template switching.

CDR1 is SNHLY and CDR2 is FYNNEI in the germline V gene. Trimming took off 1 base at V and 2 bases at J, with 5 bases between the two ends. The length of the CDR3 is 13 residues. Healthy Russian Caucasian donors spanned ages roughly 6 to 100 years. The use of a sample-barcoded 5' primer and a J-beta primer mix characterized a second PCR of roughly 6 to 12 cycles. The template-switch adaptor, which had 12 random nucleotides, put a tag on each cDNA molecule. TCRdb analysed the 5' RACE reads with MiXCR anew, one entry per CDR3 protein. The top ten hold roughly 24% of the sample, which has over 600,000 distinct CDR3 sequences, around 50% seen once. Study-level results: The percentage of naive T cells correlated strongly with TCR beta diversity.

The specimen sequenced was blood. The TCR sequence derives from a man in his forties in good health. The V and J genes are TRBV2 and TRBJ1-2; D may be TRBD1 (5 bases). The CDR3 nucleotides are TGTGCCAGCAGTGAAGGGGGGAACTATGGCTACACCTTC. As protein: CASSEGGNYGYTF.